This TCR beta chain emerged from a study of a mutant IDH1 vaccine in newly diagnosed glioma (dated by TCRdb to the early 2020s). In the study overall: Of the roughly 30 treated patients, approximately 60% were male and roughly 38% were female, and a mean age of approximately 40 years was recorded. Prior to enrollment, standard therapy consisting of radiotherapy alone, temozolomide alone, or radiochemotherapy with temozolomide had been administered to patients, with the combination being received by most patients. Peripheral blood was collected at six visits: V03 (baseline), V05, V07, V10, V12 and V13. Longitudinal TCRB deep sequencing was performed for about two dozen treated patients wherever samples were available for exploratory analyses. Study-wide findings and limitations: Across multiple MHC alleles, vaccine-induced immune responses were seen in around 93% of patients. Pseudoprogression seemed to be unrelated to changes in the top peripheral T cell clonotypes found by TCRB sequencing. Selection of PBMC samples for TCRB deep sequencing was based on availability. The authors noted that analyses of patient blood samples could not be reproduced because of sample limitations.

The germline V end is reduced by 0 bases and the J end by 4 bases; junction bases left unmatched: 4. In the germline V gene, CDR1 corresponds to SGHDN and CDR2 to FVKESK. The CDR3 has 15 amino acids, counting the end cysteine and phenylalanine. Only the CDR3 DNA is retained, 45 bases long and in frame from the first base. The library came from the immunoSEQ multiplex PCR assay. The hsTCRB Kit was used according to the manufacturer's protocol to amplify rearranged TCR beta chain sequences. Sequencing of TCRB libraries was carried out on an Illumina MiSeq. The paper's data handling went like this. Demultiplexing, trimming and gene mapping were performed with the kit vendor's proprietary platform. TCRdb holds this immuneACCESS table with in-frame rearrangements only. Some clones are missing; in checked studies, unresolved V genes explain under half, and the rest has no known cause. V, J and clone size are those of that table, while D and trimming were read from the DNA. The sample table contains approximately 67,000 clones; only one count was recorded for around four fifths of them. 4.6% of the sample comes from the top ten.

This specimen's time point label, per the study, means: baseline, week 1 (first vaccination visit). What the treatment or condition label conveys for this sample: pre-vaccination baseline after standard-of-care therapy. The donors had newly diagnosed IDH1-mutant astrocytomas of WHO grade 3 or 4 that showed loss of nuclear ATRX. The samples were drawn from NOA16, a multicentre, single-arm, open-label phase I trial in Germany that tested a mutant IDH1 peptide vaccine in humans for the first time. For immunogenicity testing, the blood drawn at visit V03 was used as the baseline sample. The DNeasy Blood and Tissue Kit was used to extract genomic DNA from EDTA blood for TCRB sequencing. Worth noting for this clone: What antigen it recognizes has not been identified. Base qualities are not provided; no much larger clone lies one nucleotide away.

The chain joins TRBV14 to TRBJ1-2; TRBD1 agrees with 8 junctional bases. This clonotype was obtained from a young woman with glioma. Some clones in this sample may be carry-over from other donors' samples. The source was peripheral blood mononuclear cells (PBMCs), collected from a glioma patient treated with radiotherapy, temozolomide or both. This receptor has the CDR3 CASSQEGTGLYGYTF. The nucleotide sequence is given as TGTGCCAGCAGCCAAGAGGGGACAGGTCTCTATGGCTACACCTTC.